The sequence of this T cell receptor beta chain was determined in a study of OX40 agonist ivuxolimab in advanced cancers. With respect to the entire study: Ivuxolimab, which targeted the costimulatory receptor OX40 (CD134), was an agonistic, fully human IgG2 monoclonal antibody. The paper describes the monotherapy dose-escalation part (N = 52 patients) of the phase I trial of ivuxolimab. Among the roughly 50 dose-escalation patients, approximately 20 had hepatocellular carcinoma, 15 melanoma, 9 renal cell carcinoma and 9 head and neck cancer. The point of sequencing TCRbeta in the periphery was to test whether ivuxolimab changed TCR sequence diversity and drove clonal T-cell expansion. Prior anti-PD-1, anti-PD-L1 or anti-CTLA-4 therapy was permitted, and checkpoint inhibitors had been received by 40% to 50% of dose-escalation patients. Partial responses occurred in three dose-escalation patients, of whom one had hepatocellular carcinoma and two had cutaneous melanoma. Intravenous ivuxolimab was administered to patients every 2 weeks at six dose levels: 0.01, 0.1, 0.3, 1.5, 3 and 10 mg/kg. In the dose-escalation cohort, more than 75% of patients were male, and the mean age was about 55 years, with a range of about 23 to 90.

V sheds 1 base and J sheds 1 base, leaving 7 bases between their ends. Including cysteine and phenylalanine, the CDR3 has 14 amino acids. Only CDR3 DNA is held: 42 bases, read in frame from base 1. The germline V gene specifies SGHVS as CDR1 and FNYEAQ as CDR2. Patients with a history of autoimmune disease or receiving systemic immunosuppression were excluded from the trial. In every dose cohort, peripheral blood was drawn for TCR sequencing at baseline, cycle 4 day 1, and cycle 7 day 1. The samples were taken from a phase I, first-in-human, multicenter, open-label dose-escalation trial of ivuxolimab. Adults with locally advanced or metastatic melanoma, renal cell carcinoma, hepatocellular carcinoma or head and neck squamous cell carcinoma were enrolled in the trial. CD4+ and CD8+ T cells were sorted separately from peripheral blood before TCR sequencing. What the research found in general, with its limitations: Antigen specificity was not determined for the clonally expanded peripheral T cells. Low levels of normalized T-cell clonal expansion were also shown by some nonresponding patients. At doses from 0.1 to 3.0 mg/kg, clonal expansion was seen in both CD4+ and CD8+ blood T cells between baseline and week 6. On average, CD8+ T cells showed more expanded clones than CD4+ T cells after ivuxolimab. In the 0.1-3.0 mg/kg groups, partial responders had among the lowest normalized peripheral clonal expansion, particularly in CD8+ T cells.

On this clone itself: Its recognized antigen is unknown. No base quality values were provided; no much bigger clone lies one nucleotide off.

Genomic DNA was extracted from sorted cells for sequencing of the TCRbeta CDR3 region. The immunoSEQ Assay was used for sequencing of TCRbeta CDR3 regions. Here the immuneACCESS table is served through TCRdb, limited to in-frame sequences with V and J called. Missing clones are a known gap in these copies; in checked studies unresolved V genes cover under half, and the rest lacks a known reason. Here the sample has about 20,000 clones; less than 85% occur a single time. The top ten constitute 45% to 55% of the sample. The TCR comes from an adult with an advanced solid tumor such as melanoma, head and neck, liver or kidney cancer. Here the sequenced sample was CD4+ or CD8+ T cells sorted from blood, taken in a trial of the OX40 agonist ivuxolimab. The rearranged segments are TRBV7-6 and TRBJ2-5, with the D gene uncertain. The DNA sequence reads TGTGCCAGCAGCTTAGGGCGGATCCAAGAGACCCAGTACTTC. Its protein product is CASSLGRIQETQYF.